Reported below is one T cell receptor (beta chain). Template material for TCR beta VDJ and CDR3 profiling consisted of genomic DNA. TCRdb used MiXCR to reprocess the reads, holding one entry per CDR3 protein. The table has about 250,000 distinct CDR3 sequences, around 45% seen once. This specimen comes from a study of CD8+CD57+ T cells in acquired aplastic anemia. Study information: Roughly 3.2 ug was the average amount of DNA from sorted CD4+ and CD8+ cells.

This CDR3 comprises 13 residues. Trimming took 10 bases from V and 7 from J, leaving 14 bases between them. Germline CDR1 is ENHRY and CDR2 is SYGVKD. Patients who underwent sequencing had shown CD8+CD57+ cell expansion by flow cytometry. The rearrangement joins TRBV10-3 to TRBJ1-6, with D possibly being TRBD1 (6 bases). Sample: sorted CD4+, CD8+, or CD8+CD57+ T cells (not recorded which) from PBMCs. This TCR derives from a human donor with aplastic anemia. In DNA, the CDR3 is TGTGCCAGTACCGACAGGTCGAATTCACCCCTCCACTTT. The encoded protein is CASTDRSNSPLHF.